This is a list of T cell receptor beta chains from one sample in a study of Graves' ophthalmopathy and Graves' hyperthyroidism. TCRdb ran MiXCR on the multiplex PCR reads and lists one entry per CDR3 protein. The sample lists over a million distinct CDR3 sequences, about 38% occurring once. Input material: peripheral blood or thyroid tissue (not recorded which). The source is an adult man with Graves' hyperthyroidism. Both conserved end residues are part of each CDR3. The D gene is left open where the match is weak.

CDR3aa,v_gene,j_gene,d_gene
CASLARIGGQPQHF,TRBV25-1,TRBJ1-5,-
CASSILSRELFF,TRBV19,TRBJ2-2,-
CASRKQGRETQYF,TRBV7-7,TRBJ2-5,-
CSAEDRASKNIQYF,TRBV29-1,-,TRBD1
CASSGTPGEAFF,TRBV19,TRBJ1-1,-
CASTQGDLSEAFF,TRBV7-9,TRBJ1-1,-
CASSTRDRGFPGELFF,TRBV19,TRBJ2-2,TRBD1
CASQMDRQGLFF,TRBV2,TRBJ2-2,TRBD1
CASLLRDQSTDTQYF,TRBV2,TRBJ2-3,-
CASSEIPGHSYEQYF,TRBV6-1,TRBJ2-7,-
CASSFVVKEAFF,TRBV11-2,TRBJ1-1,-
CASSARPGLADYEQYF,TRBV25-1,TRBJ2-7,TRBD2
CASSYSAGLETQYF,TRBV6-5,TRBJ2-5,-
CASSDRRVPYEQYF,TRBV2,TRBJ2-7,-
CASRLDRGGTEAFF,TRBV5-1,TRBJ1-1,TRBD1